Given below is one TCR beta chain in context. The target antigen is unknown. This specimen belongs to a study of monozygotic twins with inflammatory bowel disease. With the 5' RACE reads reprocessed, TCRdb shows one record per CDR3 protein and no DNA. The specimen's table records about 450,000 distinct CDR3 sequences. Study-level points and caveats: A distinction between different T cell subtypes was not possible.

The CDR3 runs to 15 residues. Germline V lookup: CDR1 SGHRS, CDR2 YFSETQ. The sequenced sample consisted of blood. This rearrangement joins TRBV5-1 to TRBJ1-4; absent DNA, TCRdb's TRBD1 call cannot be checked. This sequence was found in a human donor with ulcerative colitis or Crohn's disease, or a healthy co-twin of an affected twin (not recorded which). CDR3 loop: CASSARGATNEKLFF.